What follows describes a single T cell receptor (beta chain). Its matching antigen is unknown. This CDR3 is also generated by other DNA sequences in the sample. Sequencing used immunoSEQ multiplex PCR; TCRdb keeps in-frame clones, though not all of them. Of 180,000 or so clones listed, around 88% are singletons. The sample originates from a study of Ad26.COV2.S vaccination and SARS-CoV-2 variants. Study results and caveats: Overall T cell responses may have been underestimated by the analyses of TCR breadth and depth. CD8+ and CD4+ T cells specific for spike reportedly responded with substantial breadth after vaccination. Non-spike TCR breadth did not differ much between vaccine and placebo recipients.

The CDR3 consists of 13 residues. Between the trimmed V and J ends, which lost 1 base and 4 bases, there was a span of 7 bases. CDR1 is SGHDN, CDR2 FVKESK, per germline. This chain links TRBV14 with TRBJ1-2, with D unclear. The sample in question was peripheral blood, obtained after recovery from COVID-19. The sequence came from a human donor who had recovered from COVID-19. The CDR3 coding sequence is TGTGCCAGCAGCCAAGGAGGTTCCTATGGCTACACCTTC. This codes for CASSQGGSYGYTF. The full variable domain, rest sourced from reference TRBV14 and TRBJ1-2, is EAGVTQFPSHSVIEKGQTVTLRCDPISGHDNLYWYRRVMGKEIKFLLHFVKESKQDESGMPNNRFLAERTGGTYSTLKVQPAELEDSGVYFCASSQGGSYGYTFGSGTRLTVV.